One TCR beta chain is described in this entry. This CDR3 spans 17 amino acids. Trimming left V 1 base short and J 2 bases short, with 15 bases between. Germline V gene lookup returns CDR1 SGHKS and CDR2 YYEKEE (reference sequence). The data stem from a study of shared clonotypes between healthy human individuals. Terminally differentiated effector memory CD45RA+ cells were excluded by CCR7 positive selection of CD45RO-negative cells. The method was immunoSEQ multiplex PCR; TCRdb's version includes in-frame clones alone and lacks a portion of them. The table has some 2 million clones, around 96% seen once.

Sequencing used naive CD8+ T cells sorted from blood. The source of this sequence is a man between 18 and 35 years old in good health. The rearrangement links TRBV5-5 to TRBJ1-4; unclear D gene. CDR3 protein: CASSLTTDKPTNEKLFF. CDR3 in DNA: TGTGCCAGCAGCTTGACTACCGATAAGCCGACTAATGAAAAACTGTTTTTT.